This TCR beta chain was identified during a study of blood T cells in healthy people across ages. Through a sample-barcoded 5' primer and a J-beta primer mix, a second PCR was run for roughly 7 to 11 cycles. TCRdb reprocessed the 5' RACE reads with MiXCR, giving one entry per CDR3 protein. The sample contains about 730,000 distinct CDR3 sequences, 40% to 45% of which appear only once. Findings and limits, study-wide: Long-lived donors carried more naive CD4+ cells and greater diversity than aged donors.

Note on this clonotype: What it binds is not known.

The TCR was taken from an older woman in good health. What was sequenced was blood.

The CDR3 sequence is CSVEENEKLFF. In nucleotides, the CDR3 is TGCAGCGTTGAGGAGAATGAAAAACTGTTTTTT. The chain links TRBV29-1 to TRBJ1-4; D call uncertain. Germline values: CDR1 SQVTM, CDR2 ANQGSEA. This CDR3 region has 11 residues. Trimming removed 3 bases at V and 5 bases at J, with 4 bases between.